These 26 T cell receptor beta chains were sequenced from one sample in a study of blood T cells in healthy people across ages. PCR was performed a second time for about 7 to 11 cycles using a sample-barcoded 5' primer and a J-beta primer mix. MiXCR, applied by TCRdb to the 5' RACE reads, yields one record per CDR3 protein. The repertoire holds roughly 500,000 distinct CDR3 sequences, 27% seen once, with about 18% in the top ten. The sequenced material came from blood. These receptors were collected from a woman in her seventies in good health.

This clonotype has only a few counts. The chain has TRBV7-2 and TRBJ2-1; 7 positions match TRBD2. Germline CDR1 is SGHTA and CDR2 is FQGNSA. The trim removed 5 bases at V and 0 bases at J, leaving 7 bases unmatched. The CDR3 is 16 amino acids. CDR3 coding DNA: TGTGCCAGCAGCATTTCCAGCGGGGCCTCCTACAATGAGCAGTTCTTC. Protein sequence: CASSISSGASYNEQFF.

The chain uses TRBV7-2 and TRBJ2-5; 12 nucleotides align to TRBD2. Germline lookup yields CDR1 SGHTA and CDR2 FQGNSA. This CDR3 comprises 16 residues. V trimming: 2 bases; J trimming: 4 bases; junction bases outside the gene matches: 5. CDR3: CASSLSPLAGGETQYF. DNA of the CDR3: TGTGCCAGCAGCTTAAGCCCACTAGCGGGGGGAGAGACCCAGTACTTC. Drawing the rest from reference TRBV7-2 and TRBJ2-5, the complete variable domain is GAGVSQSPSNKVTEKGKDVELRCDPISGHTALYWYRQSLGQGLEFLIYFQGNSAPDKSGLPSDRFSAERTGGSVSTLTIQRTQQEDSAVYLCASSLSPLAGGETQYFGPGTRLLVL.

This clonotype was seen only a few times. This chain links TRBV24-1 with TRBJ2-1, with D maybe TRBD1 (6 bases). The germline V and J ends were trimmed by 3 bases and 2 bases, with 16 bases remaining between them. The CDR3 is 17 amino acids. CDR1 KGHDR and CDR2 SFDVKD come from the germline V gene. CDR3 nucleotide sequence: TGTGCCACCAGTGATCCACCGGGACAAGGAACCTACAATGAGCAGTTCTTC. It codes for CATSDPPGQGTYNEQFF.

The rearrangement joins TRBV7-8 to TRBJ2-7, with 8 bases that match TRBD2. V lost 1 base, J lost 0 bases, and 5 bases stayed unmatched. The CDR3 has 16 residues. Germline loops: CDR1 SGHVS, CDR2 FQNEAQ. CDR3 sequence reads: CASSLVLAGDSYEQYF. The CDR3 DNA reads as TGTGCCAGCAGCTTAGTCCTAGCGGGCGACTCCTACGAGCAGTACTTC.

Regarding this clonotype: One end of the junction varies from germline; a read error may be responsible. This chain's CDR3 is CSVEGYDERLFF. CDR3 nucleotide sequence: TGCAGCGTTGAAGGCTACGATGAAAGACTGTTTTTT. The rearrangement links TRBV29-1 to TRBJ1-4; unclear D gene. There are 12 residues in the CDR3. Per germline, CDR1 SQVTM and CDR2 ANQGSEA.

This clonotype has just a few counts. V usage is TRBV23-1 and J usage is TRBJ2-5; 8 positions match TRBD1. TRBV23-1 is annotated as an ORF whose role is uncertain. V shed 0 bases, J shed 4 bases, and the junction held 10 bases outside the gene matches. This CDR3 region has 17 residues. CDR3 sequence reads: CASSQSVRGPRRETQYF. The CDR3 coding sequence is TGCGCCAGCAGTCAATCGGTCAGGGGGCCCAGGAGAGAGACCCAGTACTTC.

This chain uses TRBV29-1 with TRBJ1-1, with 9 bases identical to TRBD1. The germline V gene encodes CDR1 SQVTM and CDR2 ANQGSEA. The junction had 14 bases not matched to a gene; V was cut back by 6 bases and J by 3 bases. The CDR3 runs 16 residues. The CDR3 protein is CSVEPGQGIGYTEAFF. The CDR3 DNA sequence: TGCAGCGTCGAACCGGGACAGGGTATTGGGTACACTGAAGCTTTCTTT.

This sequence joins TRBV20-1 and TRBJ2-5; no clear D gene. The DNA end is a closer match to TRBJ2-7, so the J assignment may be wrong. There are 13 residues in the CDR3. Per the germline V gene, CDR1 is DFQATT and CDR2 is SNEGSKA (reference sequence). This CDR3 is CSVQPLDHYEQYF. The CDR3 DNA reads TGCAGTGTCCAGCCTCTCGACCACTACGAGCAGTACTTC.

This clonotype appeared a few times. The chain links TRBV29-1 to TRBJ2-5; D unresolved. Germline V gene sequence: CDR1 SQVTM, CDR2 ANQGSEA. Trimming removed 7 bases at V and 1 base at J, with 22 bases between. The CDR3 spans 16 residues. CDR3 sequence (DNA): TGCAGCGGTATTTACGAGGAGCACCTCTCCCAAGAGACCCAGTACTTC. This gives the protein CSGIYEEHLSQETQYF.

This clonotype showed up just a few times. V usage is TRBV4-2 and J usage is TRBJ2-7; 13 nucleotides align to TRBD2. The V gene's germline CDR1 is LGHNA and CDR2 YNFKEQ. This CDR3 has 18 amino acids. V shed 2 bases, J shed 4 bases, and the junction held 11 bases outside the gene matches. Here the CDR3 reads CASSQNPARTSGGYEQYF. The CDR3 coding sequence is TGTGCCAGCAGCCAAAATCCCGCCCGGACTAGCGGGGGTTACGAGCAGTACTTC.

This chain uses TRBV7-2 with TRBJ1-2; D is undetermined. This CDR3 region has 13 residues. Germline V gene lookup returns CDR1 SGHTA and CDR2 FQGNSA. Trimming removed 1 base at V and 7 bases at J, with 10 bases between. The CDR3 loop is CASSLGEGGGYTF. CDR3 coding DNA: TGTGCCAGCAGCTTAGGGGAGGGCGGTGGCTACACCTTC.

The chain joins TRBV6-2 or TRBV6-3 to TRBJ1-6; D is possibly TRBD1 (5 bases). This CDR3 is built from 15 residues. Per the germline V gene, CDR1 is MNHEY and CDR2 is SVGEGT. V was shortened by 1 base and J by 9 bases, with 13 bases between the two germline ends. The CDR3 DNA reads as TGTGCCAGCAGTTACTTCCGTACAGGACTTTCACCCCTCCACTTT. Its protein product is CASSYFRTGLSPLHF.

A few counts support this clonotype. The genes are TRBV20-1 and TRBJ2-5, with TRBD1 as a possible D gene (5 bases). The J call is doubtful: the DNA matches TRBJ2-1 better. This CDR3 comprises 16 residues. Per germline, CDR1 DFQATT and CDR2 SNEGSKA (reference sequence). Here the CDR3 DNA reads TGCAGTGCTAGAGCAGTTTTAGGAGTTTTAAGGGGTGAGCAGTTCTTC. This codes for CSARAVLGVLRGEQFF.

This clonotype has a handful of counts. The rearrangement links TRBV9 to TRBJ1-2, with D perhaps TRBD1 (5 bases). This CDR3 is built from 14 residues. V lost 3 bases to trimming and J lost 4 bases, with 13 bases between them. Germline V gene sequence: CDR1 SGDLS, CDR2 YYNGEE. CDR3 loop: CASSGRGGIYGYTF. In DNA form, the CDR3 reads TGTGCCAGCAGCGGGAGGGGCGGGATCTATGGCTACACCTTC.

This clonotype was observed a handful of times. The chain uses TRBV7-8 and TRBJ1-5; 9 positions agree with TRBD1. CDR1 and CDR2 (germline): SGHVS, FQNEAQ. V shed 6 bases and J 3 bases; nucleotides not matched to a gene: 9. There are 16 residues in the CDR3. The CDR3: CASRTGTGSVNQPQHF. The CDR3 nucleotides read TGTGCCAGCAGGACCGGGACAGGGTCCGTCAATCAGCCCCAGCATTTT.

This clonotype was seen a handful of times. The rearrangement uses TRBV2 and TRBJ2-5; TRBD2 aligns across 12 bases. The junction had 3 bases not matched to a gene; V was cut back by 4 bases and J by 3 bases. Germline V gene lookup returns CDR1 SNHLY and CDR2 FYNNEI. This CDR3 contains 15 residues. The CDR3 spells CASSVRLAGEETQYF. CDR3 coding DNA: TGTGCCAGCAGTGTTCGACTAGCGGGGGAAGAGACCCAGTACTTC.

This clonotype was counted between two and nine times. This sequence joins TRBV6-2 or TRBV6-3 and TRBJ2-3; D is possibly TRBD2 (7 bases). V gave up 8 bases and J gave up 4 bases, with 16 bases separating them. Looked up from germline, CDR1 is MNHEY and CDR2 is SVGEGT. The CDR3 spans 14 residues. The CDR3 DNA is TGTGCCAGCCGTATGGGGGGGCTGGCAGATACGCAGTATTTT. It encodes CASRMGGLADTQYF.

This clonotype showed up just a few times. The V call is TRBV6-2 or TRBV6-3, the J call TRBJ2-5; possible D gene TRBD2, 6 bases. Trimming left V 5 bases short and J 5 bases short, with 18 bases between. The length of the CDR3 is 15 residues. Germline V gene lookup returns CDR1 MNHEY and CDR2 SVGEGT. CDR3 region: CASSPRTTSRETQYF. The CDR3 DNA reads as TGTGCCAGCAGTCCCCGGACTACTTCGCGGGAGACCCAGTACTTC.

The genes are TRBV29-1 and TRBJ2-7; maybe TRBD2 (6 bases). V was trimmed by 7 bases and J by 6 bases, leaving 22 bases between them. The CDR3 runs to 14 residues. Germline V gene data show CDR1 as SQVTM and CDR2 as ANQGSEA. CDR3 nucleotide sequence: TGCAGCGCTTCTTCAACCCTCGGGGGATCCGAGCAGTACTTC. Its protein product is CSASSTLGGSEQYF.

Points on this clonotype: At one end, the junction sequence differs from germline, possibly due to a read error. The rearrangement joins TRBV15 to TRBJ2-1, with D unresolved. The J call may not be correct, given that the DNA end is closer to TRBJ2-5. The germline V gene has CDR1 LNHNV and CDR2 YYDKDF (reference sequence). This CDR3 has 13 amino acids. CDR3 nucleotides: TGTGGCACCAGCAGAGAGCCCAAAGAGACCCAGTACTTC. This codes for CGTSREPKETQYF.

The chain couples TRBV12-2 to TRBJ1-6; the DNA was not compared with TRBD1, the D call given in the table. TRBV12-2 corresponds to a pseudogene. The CDR3 loop spans 16 amino acids. In DNA, the CDR3 is TGTGCAGGACCTAAGGCGCGGGGGACCTATAATTCACCCCTCCGCTTT. This translates into CAGPKARGTYNSPLRF.

The rearrangement uses TRBV6-5 and TRBJ2-5; possible D gene TRBD2, 5 bases. Trimming pared 0 bases from V and 7 bases from J, leaving 15 bases between. Germline V gene lookup returns CDR1 MNHEY and CDR2 SVGAGI. The CDR3 runs 15 residues. Here the CDR3 DNA reads TGTGCCAGCAGTTACTCGATAGTTGGTGCGGGGACCCAGTACTTC. This sequence encodes CASSYSIVGAGTQYF.

This clonotype was detected many times. The rearrangement joins TRBV7-9 to TRBJ1-1; tentative D call: TRBD1 (6 bases). CDR3 size: 13 residues. The germline CDR1 and CDR2 sequences are SEHNR and FQNEAQ (reference sequence). Trimming stripped 2 bases from V and 3 bases from J, with 7 bases between. The CDR3 reads CASSLNRDTEAFF. CDR3 sequence (DNA): TGTGCCAGCAGCTTAAACAGGGACACTGAAGCTTTCTTT.

The chain employs TRBV7-2 and TRBJ1-1, with TRBD1 matching over 9 bases. With 7 bases clipped from V and 1 base from J, the junction kept 7 bases outside the gene matches. In germline, CDR1 is SGHTA, CDR2 FQGNSA. This CDR3 region has 15 residues. CDR3 region: CASNSQGAENTEAFF. The CDR3 DNA is TGTGCCAGCAACTCACAGGGGGCGGAGAACACTGAAGCTTTCTTT.

The J gene is TRBJ2-4, the V gene TRBV6-2 or TRBV6-3; possible D gene TRBD2, 5 bases. The CDR3 loop spans 16 amino acids. The V end was cut by 6 bases, the J end by 2 bases, with 17 bases between. The germline V gene has CDR1 MNHEY and CDR2 SVGEGT. CDR3 loop: CASSPQKLGSKNIQYF. The CDR3, as DNA: TGTGCCAGCAGCCCACAAAAACTAGGATCCAAAAACATTCAGTACTTC.

The genes are TRBV6-1 and TRBJ1-3; tentative D call: TRBD1 (5 bases). The V and J ends lost 6 bases and 2 bases respectively, with 11 bases between them. Germline assignment: CDR1 MNHNS and CDR2 SASEGT. The CDR3 has 14 residues. Here the CDR3 reads CASSTDTTGNTIYF. The CDR3 bases are TGTGCCAGCAGCACGGACACGACTGGAAACACCATATATTTT.